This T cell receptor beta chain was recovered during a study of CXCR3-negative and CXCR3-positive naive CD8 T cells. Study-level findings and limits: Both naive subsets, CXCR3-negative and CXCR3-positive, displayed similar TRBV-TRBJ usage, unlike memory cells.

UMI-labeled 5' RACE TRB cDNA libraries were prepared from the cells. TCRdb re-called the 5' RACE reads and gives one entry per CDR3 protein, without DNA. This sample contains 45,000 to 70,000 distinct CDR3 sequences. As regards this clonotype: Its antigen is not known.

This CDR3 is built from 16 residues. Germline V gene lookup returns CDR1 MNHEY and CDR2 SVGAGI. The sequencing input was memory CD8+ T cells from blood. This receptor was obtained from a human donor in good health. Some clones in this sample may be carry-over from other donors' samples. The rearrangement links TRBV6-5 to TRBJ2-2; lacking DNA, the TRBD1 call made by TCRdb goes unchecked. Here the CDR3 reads CASSYAWGTNTGELFF.